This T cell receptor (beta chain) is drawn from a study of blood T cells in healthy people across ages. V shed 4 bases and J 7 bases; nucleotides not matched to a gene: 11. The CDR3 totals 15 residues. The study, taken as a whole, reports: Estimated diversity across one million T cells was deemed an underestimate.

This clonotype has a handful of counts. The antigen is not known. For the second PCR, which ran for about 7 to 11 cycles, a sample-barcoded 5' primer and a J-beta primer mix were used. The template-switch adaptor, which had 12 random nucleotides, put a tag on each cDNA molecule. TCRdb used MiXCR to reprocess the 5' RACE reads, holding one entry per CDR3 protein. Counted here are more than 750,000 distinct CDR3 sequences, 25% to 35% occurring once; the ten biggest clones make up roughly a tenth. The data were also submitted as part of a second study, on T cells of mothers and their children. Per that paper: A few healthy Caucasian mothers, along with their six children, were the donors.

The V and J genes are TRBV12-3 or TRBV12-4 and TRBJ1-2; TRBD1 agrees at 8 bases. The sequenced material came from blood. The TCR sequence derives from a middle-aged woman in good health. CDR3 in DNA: TGTGCCAGCAGTTCGCCAGGACAGGGAGTATCTGGCTACACCTTC. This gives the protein CASSSPGQGVSGYTF.